This T cell receptor (beta chain) came from a study of T cell repertoires in aging, cancer and after chemotherapy. The CDR3 is 15 residues long. With 6 bases clipped from V and 6 bases from J, the junction kept 9 bases outside the gene matches. Germline values: CDR1 MNHEY, CDR2 SVGAGI. TCR beta rearrangements were amplified from peripheral blood genomic DNA. This clonotype is classed as large. Multiplex touch-down PCR with TRB-A/B primers amplified rearranged V-D-J TRB sequences. TCRdb analysed the multiplex PCR reads with MiXCR anew, one entry per CDR3 protein. Found here are more than 750 distinct CDR3 sequences, approximately 25% of them singletons; the top ten hold roughly 22%.

The specimen was blood. V gene TRBV6-5 combines with J gene TRBJ2-1, with 9 bases fitting TRBD1. The receptor comes from a human donor with a solid tumor. The CDR3 DNA sequence: TGTGCCAGCAGCCCGGACAGGGGCTACTTCAATGAGCAGTTCTTC. Protein product: CASSPDRGYFNEQFF.